This T cell receptor beta chain was recorded in a study of T cell clonality in common variable immunodeficiency. The study, taken as a whole, reports: Common variable immunodeficiency TCR beta sequences reportedly had fewer deletions and N-nucleotide insertions.

Produced via immunoSEQ multiplex PCR; TCRdb's table is partial and in-frame only. The sample presents about 35,000 clones, none singletons. Concerning this clone itself: No antigen is known for it. Sequencing ends 3 residues short of the CDR3 end; the germline J gene provides the rest.

The CDR3 sequence is 13 residues long. Germline CDR1 and CDR2: SGHTA and FQGNSA. V usage is TRBV7-2 and J usage is TRBJ1-1; a weak D match, TRBD1 (5 bases). This sequence originates from a human donor with common variable immunodeficiency. Sequenced sample: peripheral blood mononuclear cells. This CDR3 reads CASSLARAGEAFF. Incomplete CDR3 DNA: TGTGCCAGCAGCTTAGCGCGGGCGGGGGAG.